These 27 T cell receptor beta chains were all obtained from the same sample, sequenced in a study of blood T cell repertoires in COVID-19. This table comes from immunoSEQ multiplex PCR, and its TCRdb copy is limited to in-frame clones, with some not included. The sample contains around 400,000 clones, roughly 90% of which appear only once. The source material was PBMCs or T cells enriched from blood (not recorded which). These receptors were collected from a middle-aged woman who had been exposed to COVID-19.

The chain carries TRBV27 and TRBJ2-2; 9 nucleotides match TRBD1. The V gene's germline CDR1 is MNHEY and CDR2 SMNVEV (reference sequence). The CDR3 is made up of 15 amino acids. Trimming at V came to 6 bases and at J to 9 bases, leaving 11 bases not matched to a gene. The CDR3 is CASRRPGTGHWELFF. The CDR3 DNA follows: TGTGCCAGCAGAAGGCCCGGGACAGGGCACTGGGAGCTGTTTTTT.

The rearrangement uses TRBV9 and TRBJ2-2; no reliable D call. This CDR3 comprises 16 residues. Germline CDR1 and CDR2: SGDLS and YYNGEE. V was shortened by 4 bases and J by 6 bases, with 19 bases between the two germline ends. For the CDR3, the DNA is TGTGCCAGCAGCACAAGTGGGCTGACCTCTTCCGGGGAGCTGTTTTTT. Translating gives CASSTSGLTSSGELFF.

The chain combines TRBV5-8 with TRBJ1-1; possible D gene TRBD1, 6 bases. Trimming stripped 4 bases from V and 4 bases from J, with 23 bases between. The germline CDR1 and CDR2 sequences are SGHTS and YDEGEE. The CDR3 sequence is 17 residues long. The CDR3 sequence: CASSLLQGTRRGTEAFF. CDR3 bases: TGTGCCAGCAGCCTCTTACAGGGAACGCGACGGGGCACTGAAGCTTTCTTT. The full variable domain, rest sourced from reference TRBV5-8 and TRBJ1-1, is EAGVTQSPTHLIKTRGQQATLRCSPISGHTSVYWYQQALGLGLQFLLWYDEGEERNRGNFPPRFSGRQFPNYSSELNVNALELEDSALYLCASSLLQGTRRGTEAFFGQGTRLTVV.

The genes are TRBV7-8 and TRBJ2-7; D remains ambiguous. V was trimmed by 3 bases and J by 5 bases, leaving 11 bases between them. The CDR3 consists of 13 residues. Germline CDR1 reads SGHVS; CDR2 reads FQNEAQ. The CDR3 is CASSLADFHEQYF. Here the CDR3 DNA reads TGTGCCAGCAGCTTGGCAGATTTCCACGAGCAGTACTTC.

The chain couples TRBV19 to TRBJ1-3; the D is unclear. Germline lookup yields CDR1 LNHDA and CDR2 SQIVND (reference sequence). V was trimmed by 1 base and J by 0 bases, leaving 10 bases between them. The CDR3 consists of 16 residues. CDR3 sequence (DNA): TGTGCCAGTAGTATAGCTGGGCGCCACTCTGGAAACACCATATATTTT. Translating gives CASSIAGRHSGNTIYF.

This rearrangement joins TRBV13 to TRBJ1-2; D ambiguous. The germline V gene encodes CDR1 PRHDT and CDR2 FYEKMQ (reference sequence). Trimming removed 7 bases at V and 1 base at J, with 16 bases between. CDR3 length: 15 amino acids. The CDR3 spells CASTFEGAFNYGYTF. CDR3 nucleotides: TGTGCCAGCACCTTCGAGGGAGCTTTTAACTATGGCTACACCTTC.

J is TRBJ1-2 and V is TRBV6-4; weak D call: TRBD1 (5 bases). V gave up 10 bases and J gave up 4 bases, with 16 bases separating them. The CDR3 is 13 residues long. The germline CDR1 and CDR2 sequences are MRHNA and SNTAGT. The CDR3 coding sequence is TGTGCCACACGCGGGGCAGGACCCTATGGCTACACCTTC. This translates into CATRGAGPYGYTF.

The genes are TRBV13 and TRBJ2-3; D might be TRBD2 (6 bases). Trimming cost V 0 bases and J 5 bases, with 15 bases left between them. This CDR3 has 16 amino acids. Germline assignment: CDR1 PRHDT and CDR2 FYEKMQ (reference sequence). The CDR3 region is CASSLGVGGSGDTQYF. The CDR3 DNA reads TGTGCCAGCAGCTTAGGGGTTGGGGGGAGTGGAGATACGCAGTATTTT.

The chain joins TRBV12-5 to TRBJ2-1, with 7 positions matching TRBD1. V shed 0 bases and J 7 bases; nucleotides not matched to a gene: 12. Germline lookup yields CDR1 LGHNT and CDR2 FRNRAP. The CDR3 runs 17 residues. The CDR3 spells CASGLVPLGQSTNEQFF. The CDR3 DNA follows: TGTGCTAGTGGTTTGGTCCCCTTGGGACAGAGTACTAATGAGCAGTTCTTC.

This sequence joins TRBV5-1 and TRBJ2-1, with 7 bases identical to TRBD2. Germline V gene sequence: CDR1 SGHRS, CDR2 YFSETQ. This CDR3 region has 15 residues. The V segment lost 3 bases and the J segment 5 bases; nucleotides outside the gene matches: 8. CDR3 in amino acids: CASSWGGLRNNEQFF. In nucleotides, the CDR3 is TGCGCCAGCAGCTGGGGAGGGTTGAGGAACAATGAGCAGTTCTTC.

The chain joins TRBV27 to TRBJ1-5; D is perhaps TRBD1 (6 bases). Between the trimmed V and J ends, which lost 2 bases and 0 bases, there was a span of 14 bases. This CDR3 has 17 residues. CDR1 is MNHEY, CDR2 SMNVEV, per germline (reference sequence). The CDR3 DNA follows: TGTGCCAGCAGTTTACACCAGGGGTTCGCTAGCAATCAGCCCCAGCATTTT. Translated: CASSLHQGFASNQPQHF.

This chain connects TRBV7-9 to TRBJ1-2; D may be TRBD1 (5 bases). The germline V gene encodes CDR1 SEHNR and CDR2 FQNEAQ (reference sequence). Trimming took 4 bases from V and 1 from J, leaving 13 bases between them. The CDR3 contains 15 residues. Here the CDR3 reads CASSSSTESNYGYTF. CDR3 bases: TGTGCCAGCAGCTCATCGACAGAAAGTAACTATGGCTACACCTTC.

This chain links TRBV24-1 with TRBJ2-3, with 14 bases matching TRBD2. CDR1 is KGHDR, CDR2 SFDVKD, per germline. Trimming took 4 bases from V and 2 from J; bases not matched to a gene: 7. The CDR3 consists of 18 residues. The CDR3 region has the DNA TGTGCCACCAGTGAACCGGGACTAGCGGGAGCAAACACAGATACGCAGTATTTT. Protein product: CATSEPGLAGANTDTQYF.

This clone was counted between two and nine times. Other DNA variants within this sample encode the same CDR3. The chain combines TRBV12-5 with TRBJ1-1; TRBD1 aligns across 7 bases. V trimming: 4 bases; J trimming: 2 bases; junction bases outside the gene matches: 4. This CDR3 contains 14 residues. The germline V gene encodes CDR1 LGHNT and CDR2 FRNRAP. CDR3 protein: CASGSGQPNTEAFF. DNA of the CDR3: TGTGCTAGTGGTTCGGGACAGCCAAACACTGAAGCTTTCTTT.

The J gene is TRBJ1-2, the V gene TRBV19, with D possibly TRBD1 on 5 matching bases. Germline V gene data show CDR1 as LNHDA and CDR2 as SQIVND (reference sequence). CDR3 length: 15 amino acids. V lost 4 bases, J lost 0 bases, and 12 bases lay in between. The CDR3 region is CASSTPGLPNYGYTF. The CDR3 DNA reads as TGTGCCAGTAGTACCCCGGGACTGCCTAACTATGGCTACACCTTC.

The chain couples TRBV27 to TRBJ2-2, with D maybe TRBD2 (7 bases). From germline, CDR1 is MNHEY and CDR2 SMNVEV (reference sequence). The CDR3 runs 14 residues. Trimming removed 6 bases from V and 1 base from J, with 9 bases in between. The CDR3: CASRRGGNTGELFF. As DNA, the CDR3 is TGTGCCAGCAGGAGGGGGGGGAACACCGGGGAGCTGTTTTTT.

This chain uses TRBV3-1 (or the pseudogene TRBV3-2) with TRBJ1-2, with 7 bases fitting TRBD1. The CDR3 has 16 amino acids. The germline CDR1 and CDR2 sequences are LGHDT and YNNKEL (reference sequence). The J segment lost 5 bases and the V segment lost 2 bases, leaving 11 bases of the junction unmatched. The CDR3 reads CASSQFPSGQPYGYTF. CDR3 nucleotide sequence: TGTGCCAGCAGCCAATTTCCTTCGGGACAGCCTTATGGCTACACCTTC.

The chain links TRBV3-1 (or the pseudogene TRBV3-2) to TRBJ2-2; D is perhaps TRBD1 (6 bases). Germline V gene sequence: CDR1 LGHDT, CDR2 YNNKEL (reference sequence). The germline V and J ends were trimmed by 1 base and 3 bases, with 12 bases remaining between them. The CDR3 contains 16 residues. CDR3 loop: CASSQGDRGYTGELFF. The CDR3 DNA follows: TGTGCCAGCAGCCAAGGGGATAGGGGGTACACCGGGGAGCTGTTTTTT.

DNA of the CDR3: TGTGCCTGGAGTTTTCGCGGGGGGTACAATGAGCAGTTCTTC. The encoded protein is CAWSFRGGYNEQFF. The chain recombines TRBV30 with TRBJ2-1, with TRBD2 matching over 8 bases. The CDR3 extends over 14 amino acids. From germline, CDR1 is GTSNPN and CDR2 SVGIG (reference sequence). Trimming removed 2 bases from V and 4 bases from J; junction bases left unmatched: 4.

The CDR3 coding sequence is TGTGCCAGCAACGAGGGAGGAAACACCATATATTTT. The encoded protein is CASNEGGNTIYF. The V gene is TRBV2, the J gene TRBJ1-3; D call uncertain. Germline loops: CDR1 SNHLY, CDR2 FYNNEI. Trimming took 7 bases from V and 4 from J, leaving 8 bases between them. The length of the CDR3 is 12 residues.

In nucleotides, the CDR3 is TGTGCCAGCAGCTTGTTACAGGGGACTGAAGCTTTCTTT. Its translation: CASSLLQGTEAFF. The rearrangement joins TRBV7-2 to TRBJ1-1, with 7 positions matching TRBD1. From germline, CDR1 is SGHTA and CDR2 FQGNSA. The CDR3 totals 13 residues. V trimming: 3 bases; J trimming: 5 bases; junction bases outside the gene matches: 3.

V gene TRBV19 combines with J gene TRBJ1-6; D is possibly TRBD1 (6 bases). Trimming cost V 6 bases and J 6 bases, with 18 bases left between them. The CDR3 extends over 16 amino acids. CDR1 is LNHDA and CDR2 is SQIVND in the germline V gene (reference sequence). CDR3 amino acids: CASRPDSGTFNSPLHF. Written as DNA, the CDR3 is TGTGCCAGTAGACCGGATTCCGGGACATTTAATTCACCCCTCCACTTT.

The chain employs TRBV5-1 and TRBJ2-5; TRBD1 is a possible D gene (6 bases). This CDR3 comprises 14 residues. Per germline, CDR1 SGHRS and CDR2 YFSETQ. Deletions cut 0 bases from V and 4 bases from J, with 10 bases between. The CDR3 region has the DNA TGCGCCAGCAGCTTGGGAGGGGGTCGAGAGACCCAGTACTTC. Residues: CASSLGGGRETQYF.

The chain carries TRBV9 and TRBJ2-3, with a weak D call TRBD2 (6 bases). Trimming cost V 3 bases and J 6 bases, with 14 bases left between them. The CDR3 consists of 14 residues. Germline CDR1 and CDR2: SGDLS and YYNGEE. The CDR3 coding sequence is TGTGCCAGCAGCGCCCTCTCACTAGCCGATACGCAGTATTTT. This translates into CASSALSLADTQYF.

This chain joins TRBV10-1 and TRBJ2-2; 7 nucleotides match TRBD2. The germline gives CDR1 WNHNN, CDR2 SYGVQD (reference sequence). The CDR3 has 14 residues. Germline trimming cut 3 bases from V and 6 bases from J; bases unmatched to any gene: 4. The CDR3 is CASSEDTSAGELFF. In DNA, the CDR3 is TGCGCCAGCAGTGAAGACACTAGCGCCGGGGAGCTGTTTTTT.

This clone has a single count. The chain uses TRBV19 and TRBJ2-5, with 10 bases lining up with TRBD1. Germline V CDR1 and CDR2: LNHDA, SQIVND (reference sequence). V was clipped by 5 bases and J by 2 bases; unmatched bases: 5. The CDR3 covers 15 residues. CDR3: CASSVPGQGQETQYF. CDR3 bases: TGTGCCAGTAGTGTACCGGGACAGGGGCAAGAGACCCAGTACTTC.

The chain couples TRBV30 to TRBJ1-1, with D possibly being TRBD1 (5 bases). Trimming pared 1 base from V and 4 bases from J, leaving 7 bases between. CDR1 is GTSNPN, CDR2 SVGIG, per germline (reference sequence). The length of the CDR3 is 12 residues. CDR3 nucleotide sequence: TGTGCCTGGAGTGGGGGGGTCACTGAAGCTTTCTTT. Amino acid sequence: CAWSGGVTEAFF.